These T cell receptor beta chains were read from a single sample in a study of blood T cells in healthy people across ages. TCRdb independently ran MiXCR on the 5' RACE reads; one entry per CDR3 protein. Among over 950,000 distinct CDR3 sequences, roughly 51% were seen once, and the ten largest hold around 21%. Sequences were obtained from blood. The source of these receptors is a woman aged 55-69 years in good health. Both conserved end residues are part of each CDR3. The order of the fields is D gene, J gene, V gene, clone size, CDR3 DNA, CDR3 protein. A D gene is named only where the DNA matches it firmly. Not every row has a clone size; where given, it reads once, few, many or a size class.

TRBD2,TRBJ2-3,TRBV4-1,few,TGCGCCAGCAGCCAAGGGCCTGCTAGCGGGAGTACAGATACGCAGTATTTT,CASSQGPASGSTDTQYF
NA,TRBJ1-2,TRBV6-1,NA,TGTGCCAGCAGTGAATGCGGGGCAAACTATGGCTACACCTTC,CASSECGANYGYTF
NA,TRBJ2-5,TRBV27,many,TGTGCCAGCAGCCTATCGGGCCAAGAGACCCAGTACTTC,CASSLSGQETQYF
TRBD2,TRBJ2-5,TRBV28,few,TGTGCCAGCAGTGGATCTAGCGGGAGACGGGAGACCCAGTACTTC,CASSGSSGRRETQYF
TRBD2,TRBJ2-1,TRBV7-2,many,TGTGCCAGCATCTCAAGGCCCGTTTCAGCGGGAGGGCCGCGGAATGAGCAGTTCTTC,CASISRPVSAGGPRNEQFF
TRBD1,TRBJ2-7,TRBV4-2,NA,TGTGCCAGCAGCCAAGGACAATCACCGGGACAGGGGTACAATGAGCAGTACTTC,CASSQGQSPGQGYNEQYF
NA,TRBJ2-3,TRBV6-7,NA,TGTGCCAGCAGTTACGGTATTTCCACAGATACGCAGTATTTT,CASSYGISTDTQYF
NA,TRBJ1-2,TRBV2,NA,TGTGCCAGCAGTATCGACAGGAATAACTATGGCTACACCTTC,CASSIDRNNYGYTF
TRBD1,TRBJ2-1,TRBV5-1,few,TGCGCCAGCAGCTGGGGCGACAGGGGGACGTACAATGAGCAGTTCTTC,CASSWGDRGTYNEQFF
TRBD2,TRBJ2-3,TRBV29-1,many,TGCAGCGTCCAGACTAGCGGCACAGATACGCAGTATTTT,CSVQTSGTDTQYF
NA,TRBJ2-6,TRBV18,NA,TGTGCCAGCTCACGGCGGGCCCTTGGGGCCAACGTCCTGACTTTC,CASSRRALGANVLTF
NA,TRBJ2-7,TRBV7-8,NA,TGTGCCAGCAGCTCGACAGGTCTGTCGTATAACGAGCAGTACTTC,CASSSTGLSYNEQYF
NA,TRBJ2-1,TRBV7-2,NA,TGTGCCAGCAGCTTAGTTGCGGGACTCAGCTCCTACAATGAGCAGTTCTTC,CASSLVAGLSSYNEQFF
TRBD1,TRBJ2-7,TRBV12-3/TRBV12-4,once,TGTGCCAGCAGTGCCGGACCAGGGGGCTCCTACGAGCAGTACTTC,CASSAGPGGSYEQYF
TRBD2,TRBJ2-2,TRBV29-1,NA,TGCAGCGTCCTTAAACTAGCGGGAGACGCCGGGGAGCTGTTTTTT,CSVLKLAGDAGELFF
NA,TRBJ2-5,TRBV12-3/TRBV12-4,NA,TGTGCCAGCAGTTTAGTCGAACTAGGGCCATACAATGAGCAGTACTTC,CASSLVELGPYNEQYF
TRBD2,TRBJ2-7,TRBV28,few,TGTGCCAGCATTTTGTCACTAGCGGGAGCCTACGAGCAGTACTTC,CASILSLAGAYEQYF
TRBD1,TRBJ1-5,TRBV5-1,NA,TGCGCCAGCAGCTTGGCCGGAACAGGGGATCAGCCCCAGCATTTT,CASSLAGTGDQPQHF
NA,TRBJ2-3,TRBV15,NA,TGTGCCACCAGCAGAGATGTGGCTCGCCCTCCAGATACGCAGTATTTT,CATSRDVARPPDTQYF
TRBD1,TRBJ2-7,TRBV2,NA,TGTGCCAGCTCGGGACAGGTCTGCGGCGAGCAGTACTTC,CASSGQVCGEQYF
TRBD2,TRBJ2-2,TRBV7-2,few,TGTGCCAGCAGCTTAGCAGGCCTAGCGGAGAACACCGGGGAGCTGTTTTTT,CASSLAGLAENTGELFF
NA,TRBJ2-4,TRBV5-1,NA,TGCGCCAGCAGCCCGGGGTCGGGTGTAGCCAAAAACATTCAGTACTTC,CASSPGSGVAKNIQYF
NA,TRBJ2-1,TRBV6-2/TRBV6-3,NA,TGTGCCAGCAGGGACCCGGCGGGGAATGAGCAGTTCTTC,CASRDPAGNEQFF
TRBD1,TRBJ1-2,TRBV7-2,NA,TGTGCCAGCAGCATTCGGACAGGGGAAACTCATAAAGGCTACACCTTC,CASSIRTGETHKGYTF
NA,TRBJ2-1,TRBV5-6,NA,TGTGCCAGCAGCTTGGCCGTTACGGACGTCACCTACAATGAGCAGTTCTTC,CASSLAVTDVTYNEQFF
NA,TRBJ1-2,TRBV5-5,NA,TGTGCCAGCAGCTTGGGCCCGCAGAATGGCTACACCTTC,CASSLGPQNGYTF
TRBD1,TRBJ1-1,TRBV6-2/TRBV6-3,NA,TGTGCCAGCAGTTACCAGGGGACAGGGCACACTGAAGCTTTCTTT,CASSYQGTGHTEAFF
TRBD2,TRBJ2-1,TRBV6-4,NA,TGTGCCAGCAGTGAACAGCGGGAAATGGGAGAGCAGTTCTTC,CASSEQREMGEQFF
TRBD2,TRBJ2-7,TRBV4-1,NA,TGCGCCAGCAGCCAAGATGGGTGGGAGGGGCCTTACGAGCAGTACTTC,CASSQDGWEGPYEQYF
TRBD1,TRBJ2-7,TRBV12-3/TRBV12-4,NA,TGTGCCAGCAGTCCGGGACAGGGTCTCAGGAGCTCCTACGAGCAGTACTTC,CASSPGQGLRSSYEQYF
NA,TRBJ2-7,TRBV27,few,TGTGCCAGCAGTGCCCGCCCTATTGTAGAGCAGTACTTC,CASSARPIVEQYF
TRBD2,TRBJ2-1,TRBV4-2,few,TGTGCCAGCCGACAGGGGGCGGGGACTAGCGGGAGGAATGAGCAGTTCTTC,CASRQGAGTSGRNEQFF
NA,TRBJ2-3,TRBV7-2,NA,TGTGCCAGCAGCTTAGCGCGTGGCGGTTTTACAGATACGCAGTATTTT,CASSLARGGFTDTQYF
TRBD2,TRBJ2-7,TRBV6-1,NA,TGTGCCAGCAGTCCCCGGGGACTAGCGGGAGGGATTTTGCTCGAGCAGTACTTC,CASSPRGLAGGILLEQYF
NA,TRBJ2-5,TRBV4-3,once,TGCGCCAGCGCGCCAGGGAATCAAGAGACCCAGTACTTC,CASAPGNQETQYF
TRBD2,TRBJ2-5,TRBV6-2/TRBV6-3,NA,TGTGCCAGCAGTTACCGGACTAGCGGGAGGAATGAGCAGTACTTC,CASSYRTSGRNEQYF
NA,TRBJ2-7,TRBV2,NA,TGTGCCAGCGCTAGGACAGCGAACTCCTACGAGCAGTACTTC,CASARTANSYEQYF
TRBD2,TRBJ2-1,TRBV5-6,few,TGTGCCAGCAGCTTGAGAGGGGACTACTACAATGAGCAGTTCTTC,CASSLRGDYYNEQFF
NA,TRBJ2-1,TRBV29-1,NA,TGCAGCGTCCCGAAAGGAAATGAGCAGTTCTTC,CSVPKGNEQFF
NA,TRBJ2-1,TRBV2,NA,TGTGCCAGCGCCCCCACAGGGCGGAATGAGCAGTTCTTC,CASAPTGRNEQFF
NA,TRBJ2-3,TRBV18,NA,TGTGCCAGCTCACGGAAGGATGCGCAGTATTTT,CASSRKDAQYF
TRBD2,TRBJ2-1,TRBV27,NA,TGTGCCAGCACCCTCACCCCATTAGCGGGAGGGCCTAGGAATGAGCAGTTCTTC,CASTLTPLAGGPRNEQFF
NA,TRBJ2-5,TRBV6-1,NA,TGTGCCAGCAGGGCCTCGGGGGAGACCCAGTACTTC,CASRASGETQYF
TRBD2,TRBJ2-1,TRBV4-3,NA,TGCGCCAGCAGCCAATCCGTCGGGAGGGCCGGGGGAGAGCAGTTCTTC,CASSQSVGRAGGEQFF
NA,TRBJ1-4,TRBV28,NA,TGTGCCAGCAGTTTATTAAGATGGGGGGAAAAACTGTTTTTT,CASSLLRWGEKLFF
NA,TRBJ1-2,TRBV4-1,NA,TGCGCCAGCAGCCAAGATGCGGGCCTCCGTAAAGGCTACACCTTC,CASSQDAGLRKGYTF
TRBD1,TRBJ1-1,TRBV5-5,NA,TGTGCCAGCAGCAAGACAGGGTCGGGCACTGAAGCTTTCTTT,CASSKTGSGTEAFF
NA,TRBJ2-3,TRBV6-2/TRBV6-3,few,TGTGCCAGCAGTGCCATTGGAGGTACGCAGTATTTT,CASSAIGGTQYF
TRBD1,TRBJ2-5,TRBV7-7,NA,TGTGCCAGCAGCTTAGGCCCAGGGGGGACAGGGACCCTCCAAGAGACCCAGTACTTC,CASSLGPGGTGTLQETQYF
TRBD2,TRBJ2-1,TRBV5-1,NA,TGCGCCAGCACCCGGACTAGCGGGAACGGTGAGCAGTTCTTC,CASTRTSGNGEQFF